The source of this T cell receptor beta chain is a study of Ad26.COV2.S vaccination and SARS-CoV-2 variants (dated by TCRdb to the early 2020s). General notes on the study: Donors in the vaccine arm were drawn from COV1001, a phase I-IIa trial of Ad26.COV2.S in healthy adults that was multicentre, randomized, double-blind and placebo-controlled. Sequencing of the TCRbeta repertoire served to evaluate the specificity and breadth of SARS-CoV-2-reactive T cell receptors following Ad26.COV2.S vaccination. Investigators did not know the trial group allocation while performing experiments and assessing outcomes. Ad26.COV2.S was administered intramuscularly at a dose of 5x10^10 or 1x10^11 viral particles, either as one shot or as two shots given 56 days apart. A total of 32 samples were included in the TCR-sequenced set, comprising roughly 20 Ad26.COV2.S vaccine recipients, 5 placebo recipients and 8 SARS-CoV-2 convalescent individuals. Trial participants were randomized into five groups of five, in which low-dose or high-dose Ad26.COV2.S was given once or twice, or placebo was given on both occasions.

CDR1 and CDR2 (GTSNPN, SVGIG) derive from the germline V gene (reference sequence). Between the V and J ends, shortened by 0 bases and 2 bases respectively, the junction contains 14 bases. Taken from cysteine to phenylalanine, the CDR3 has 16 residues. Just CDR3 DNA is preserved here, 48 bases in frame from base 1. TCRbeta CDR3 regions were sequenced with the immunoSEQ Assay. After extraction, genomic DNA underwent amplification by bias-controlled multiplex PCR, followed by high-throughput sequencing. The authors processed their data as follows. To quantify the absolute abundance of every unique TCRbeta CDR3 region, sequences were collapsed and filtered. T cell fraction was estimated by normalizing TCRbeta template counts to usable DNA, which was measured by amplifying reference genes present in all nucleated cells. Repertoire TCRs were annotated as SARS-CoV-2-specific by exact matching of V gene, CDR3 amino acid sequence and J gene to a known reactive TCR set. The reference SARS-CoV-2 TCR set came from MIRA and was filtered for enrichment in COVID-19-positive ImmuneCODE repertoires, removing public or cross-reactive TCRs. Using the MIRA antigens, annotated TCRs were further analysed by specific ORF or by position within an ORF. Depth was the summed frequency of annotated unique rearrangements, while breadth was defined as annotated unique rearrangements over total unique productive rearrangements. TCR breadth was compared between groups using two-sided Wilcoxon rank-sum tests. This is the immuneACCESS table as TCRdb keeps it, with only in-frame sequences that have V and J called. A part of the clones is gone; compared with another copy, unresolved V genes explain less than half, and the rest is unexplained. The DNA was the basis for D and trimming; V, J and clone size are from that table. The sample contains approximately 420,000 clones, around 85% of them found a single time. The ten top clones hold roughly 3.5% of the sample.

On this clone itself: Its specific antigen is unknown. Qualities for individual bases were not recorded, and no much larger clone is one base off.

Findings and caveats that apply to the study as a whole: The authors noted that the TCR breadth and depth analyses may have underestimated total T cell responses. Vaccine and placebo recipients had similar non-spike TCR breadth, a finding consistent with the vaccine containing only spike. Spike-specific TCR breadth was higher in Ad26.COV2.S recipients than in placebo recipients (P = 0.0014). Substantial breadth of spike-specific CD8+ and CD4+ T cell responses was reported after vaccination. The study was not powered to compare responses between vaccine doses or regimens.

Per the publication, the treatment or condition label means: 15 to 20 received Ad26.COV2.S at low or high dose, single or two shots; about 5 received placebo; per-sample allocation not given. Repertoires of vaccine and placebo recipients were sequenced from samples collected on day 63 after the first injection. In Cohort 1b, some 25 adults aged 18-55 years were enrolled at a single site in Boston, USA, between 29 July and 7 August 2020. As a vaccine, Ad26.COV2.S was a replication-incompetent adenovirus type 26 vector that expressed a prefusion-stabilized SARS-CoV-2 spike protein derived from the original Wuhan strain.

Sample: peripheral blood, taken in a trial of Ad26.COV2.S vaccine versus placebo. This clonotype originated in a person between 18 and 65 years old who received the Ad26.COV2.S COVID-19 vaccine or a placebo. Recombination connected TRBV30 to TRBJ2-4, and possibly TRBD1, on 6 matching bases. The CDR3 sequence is CAWSVLQGPTKNIQYF. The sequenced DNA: TGTGCCTGGAGTGTACTCCAGGGGCCTACCAAAAACATTCAGTACTTC.